The 17 T cell receptor beta chains presented below share a single source sample, sequenced in a study of CD8 T cells in Susac syndrome. RNA was extracted with the RNeasy kit, and a quantity of roughly 0.45 to 1 ug was reverse transcribed using random hexamers. TCRdb analysed the immunoSEQ multiplex PCR reads with MiXCR anew, one entry per CDR3 protein. In the table there are about 190,000 distinct CDR3 sequences, 95% of which are singletons. The sample comprised CD8+ T cells from PBMCs. These receptors were collected from a human donor with Susac syndrome.

V gene TRBV12-5 combines with J gene TRBJ2-7, with TRBD2 identical over 7 bases. V was pared by 8 bases and J by 0 bases, with 7 bases of the junction left unmatched. The CDR3 extends over 14 amino acids. In germline, CDR1 is LGHNT, CDR2 FRNRAP. CDR3 sequence (DNA): TGTGCTAGTTCAATGGGGACTAACTCCTACGAGCAGTACTTC. Its protein product is CASSMGTNSYEQYF.

The chain is built from TRBV7-6 and TRBJ2-2, with D hard to call. The V end lost 0 bases, the J end lost 4 bases, and 3 bases lay between the germline ends. Germline-derived CDR1 and CDR2 are SGHVS and FNYEAQ. The CDR3 sequence is 13 residues long. CDR3: CASSLARTGELFF. CDR3 in DNA: TGTGCCAGCAGCTTAGCGCGCACCGGGGAGCTGTTTTTT.

This rearrangement joins TRBV7-9 to TRBJ2-1; no firm D call. The CDR3 is 11 amino acids. Germline CDR1 reads SEHNR; CDR2 reads FQNEAQ (reference sequence). V dropped 4 bases and J dropped 9 bases, with 7 bases sitting between them. The CDR3 reads CASSYSLEQFF. DNA for the CDR3: TGTGCCAGCAGCTATAGCCTTGAGCAGTTCTTC.

This rearrangement joins TRBV4-1 to TRBJ1-2, with D hard to call. V shed 2 bases and J shed 4 bases, with 14 bases lying between them. The CDR3 is 15 residues long. Germline V gene data show CDR1 as MGHRA and CDR2 as YSYEKL. CDR3 sequence: CASSQRPGTGYGYTF. CDR3 in DNA: TGCGCCAGCAGCCAACGGCCAGGAACGGGCTATGGCTACACCTTC.

The rearrangement links TRBV27 to TRBJ1-6; D perhaps matches TRBD1 (5 bases). Trimming pared 1 base from V and 9 bases from J, leaving 7 bases between. Germline V CDR1 and CDR2: MNHEY, SMNVEV (reference sequence). The CDR3 loop spans 13 amino acids. CDR3 nucleotides: TGTGCCAGCAGTTTATGGGGGGGTTCACCCCTCCACTTT. Its translation is CASSLWGGSPLHF.

The chain employs TRBV19 and TRBJ2-7, with a tentative D call TRBD1 (6 bases). Trimming pared 6 bases from V and 3 bases from J, leaving 30 bases between. The CDR3 runs 19 residues. The germline CDR1 and CDR2 sequences are LNHDA and SQIVND (reference sequence). CDR3 coding DNA: TGTGCCAGTAGCATTACTCCTATCCACACTCGGACAGCCCTCTACGAGCAGTACTTC. Amino acids: CASSITPIHTRTALYEQYF.

The rearrangement links TRBV4-1 to TRBJ1-5; the D is unclear. The V gene's germline CDR1 is MGHRA and CDR2 YSYEKL. V was cut by 1 base and J by 8 bases, with 15 bases left in between. The CDR3 loop spans 15 amino acids. As DNA, the CDR3 is TGCGCCAGCAGCCAAGGTGGAGGGTCCCGGGAGCCCCAGCATTTT. Protein product: CASSQGGGSREPQHF.

The chain links TRBV5-4 to TRBJ2-7; 10 bases are shared with TRBD1. Trimming cost V 2 bases and J 7 bases; bases outside gene matches: 9. The CDR3 is made up of 15 amino acids. Germline CDR1 is SGHNT and CDR2 is YYREEE (reference sequence). Written as DNA, the CDR3 is TGTGCCAGCAGCTTTCCGGGACAGGGGATGGGGGAGCAGTACTTC. Translating it yields CASSFPGQGMGEQYF.

The chain has TRBV25-1 and TRBJ2-6; D unresolved. Germline loops: CDR1 MGHDK, CDR2 SYGVNS. The CDR3 covers 15 residues. The ends were cut back, 4 bases at V and 0 bases at J, with 7 bases in the middle. Written as DNA, the CDR3 is TGTGCCAGCAGTGCCACCTCCTCTGGGGCCAACGTCCTGACTTTC. Its translation: CASSATSSGANVLTF.

This chain uses TRBV10-2 with TRBJ2-5; the D is unclear. V lost 4 bases and J lost 2, with 8 bases in between. Germline-derived CDR1 and CDR2 are WSHSY and SAAADI. This CDR3 comprises 13 residues. The CDR3 DNA follows: TGCGCCAGCAGTGCGGGCGTTCAAGAGACCCAGTACTTC. This sequence encodes CASSAGVQETQYF.

This chain connects TRBV5-1 to TRBJ2-1, with D perhaps given as TRBD1 or TRBD2 (6 bases each). With 4 bases removed from V and 7 bases from J, the gap between germline ends came to 21 bases. The CDR3 loop spans 16 amino acids. The germline CDR1 and CDR2 sequences are SGHRS and YFSETQ. CDR3 DNA sequence: TGCGCCAGCAGCAAGAGAAGAGTTGGGGGGCGGAATGAGCAGTTCTTC. Residues: CASSKRRVGGRNEQFF.

V and J are TRBV12-5 and TRBJ2-7, with 16 bases that match TRBD2. This CDR3 is built from 18 residues. Germline loops: CDR1 LGHNT, CDR2 FRNRAP. V gave up 5 bases and J gave up 0 bases; unmatched junction bases: 7. The CDR3 sequence: CASGPTGTSGGASYEQYF. In DNA, the CDR3 is TGTGCTAGTGGTCCCACCGGGACTAGCGGGGGGGCCTCCTACGAGCAGTACTTC.

V gene TRBV7-9 combines with J gene TRBJ1-5; TRBD1 agrees at 7 bases. Unmatched junction bases numbered 2, after V lost 1 base and J lost 2 bases. CDR3 length: 15 residues. CDR1 is SEHNR and CDR2 is FQNEAQ in the germline V gene (reference sequence). The CDR3 is CASSLGDRGNQPQHF. The CDR3 nucleotides read TGTGCCAGCAGCTTAGGGGACAGAGGCAATCAGCCCCAGCATTTT.

This clonotype was counted a single time. The V gene is TRBV29-1, the J gene TRBJ2-7; 10 bases are a match to TRBD2. Germline values: CDR1 SQVTM, CDR2 ANQGSEA. The V segment lost 2 bases and the J segment 2 bases; nucleotides outside the gene matches: 0. This CDR3 spans 13 amino acids. In nucleotides, the CDR3 is TGCAGCGTTGAACTAGCGGGGGCCTACGAGCAGTACTTC. It encodes CSVELAGAYEQYF.

The V and J genes are TRBV7-9 and TRBJ1-1, with D unclear. Germline CDR1 SEHNR, CDR2 FQNEAQ (reference sequence). V lost 1 base and J 0 bases, leaving 12 bases between the germline ends. This CDR3 is 16 amino acids long. This chain's CDR3 is CASSLGSIGVNTEAFF. Here the CDR3 DNA reads TGTGCCAGCAGCTTAGGTTCGATCGGGGTGAACACTGAAGCTTTCTTT.

V gene TRBV9 combines with J gene TRBJ2-5; perhaps TRBD1 as D (5 bases). Between the trimmed V and J ends, which lost 0 bases and 7 bases, there was a span of 13 bases. The germline CDR1 and CDR2 sequences are SGDLS and YYNGEE. The CDR3 is made up of 14 amino acids. The CDR3 spells CASSVESLRGTQYF. CDR3 sequence (DNA): TGTGCCAGCAGCGTAGAGTCTCTAAGGGGGACCCAGTACTTC.

J is TRBJ1-5 and V is TRBV6-6; TRBD1 agrees at 7 bases. The CDR3 length is 14 residues. J gave up 5 bases and V 2 bases, and 3 bases lay outside the gene matches. Germline lookup yields CDR1 MNHNY and CDR2 SVGAGI (reference sequence). CDR3 residues: CASSYGTDYQPQHF. Here the CDR3 DNA reads TGTGCCAGCAGTTACGGGACAGATTATCAGCCCCAGCATTTT.